This entry lists 3 T cell receptor beta chains sequenced from one sample in a study of T cells in tuberculosis. The method was immunoSEQ multiplex PCR; TCRdb's version includes in-frame clones alone and lacks a portion of them. The sample has 25,000 to 40,000 clones; 70% to 90% are singletons. Specified time point: new active TB diagnosis, blood taken before or within 7 days of starting treatment. The sequencing here drew on PBMCs, taken at tuberculosis diagnosis. The receptors were gathered from an adult with tuberculosis.

This rearrangement joins TRBV9 to TRBJ1-4; TRBD1 agrees at 7 bases. The length of the CDR3 is 16 residues. V lost 3 bases and J lost 2; bases outside the gene matches: 7. Germline V gene lookup returns CDR1 SGDLS and CDR2 YYNGEE. DNA for the CDR3: TGTGCCAGCAGCGCCCGACCGACAGGGACTAATGAAAAACTGTTTTTT. Protein: CASSARPTGTNEKLFF.

The chain carries TRBV28 and TRBJ2-7, with 8 positions matching TRBD1. The CDR3 is 13 residues long. CDR1 and CDR2 from the germline V gene are MDHEN and SYDVKM. J lost 5 bases, V lost 6 bases, and 6 bases had no gene match. CDR3 bases: TGTGCCAGCAGCGACAGGGGTAAGGACGAGCAGTACTTC. Amino acid sequence: CASSDRGKDEQYF.

The gene calls are TRBV19 and TRBJ2-2; weak D call: TRBD2 (5 bases). With 10 bases removed from V and 5 bases from J, the gap between germline ends came to 20 bases. This CDR3 is 15 amino acids long. The V gene's germline CDR1 is LNHDA and CDR2 SQIVND (reference sequence). The CDR3 loop is CATGGPFRGTGELFF. CDR3 DNA: TGTGCCACAGGAGGCCCATTCAGAGGTACCGGGGAGCTGTTTTTT. Using reference TRBV19 and TRBJ2-2 for the parts outside the CDR3, the full variable domain is DGGITQSPKYLFRKEGQNVTLSCEQNLNHDAMYWYRQDPGQGLRLIYYSQIVNDFQKGDIAEGYSVSREKKESFPLTVTSAQKNPTAFYLCATGGPFRGTGELFFGEGSRLTVL.